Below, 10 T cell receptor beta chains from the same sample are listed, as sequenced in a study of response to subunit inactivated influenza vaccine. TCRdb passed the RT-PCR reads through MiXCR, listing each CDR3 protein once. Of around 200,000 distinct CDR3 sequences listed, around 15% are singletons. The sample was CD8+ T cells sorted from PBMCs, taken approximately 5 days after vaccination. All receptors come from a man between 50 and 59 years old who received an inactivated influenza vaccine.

In DNA, the CDR3 is TGTGCCAGCAGACAAGGACAGGGGGGACAGCCCCAGCATTTT. Translating it yields CASRQGQGGQPQHF. J is TRBJ1-5 and V is TRBV28, with 10 bases that match TRBD1. CDR1 and CDR2 from the germline V gene are MDHEN and SYDVKM. This CDR3 spans 14 amino acids. J was trimmed by 7 bases and V by 6 bases; bases with no gene match: 6.

The CDR3 DNA reads TGCGCCAGCAGCTTATCTAGCGCCAATGAGCAGTTCTTC. This codes for CASSLSSANEQFF. V gene TRBV5-1 combines with J gene TRBJ2-1; D possibly corresponds to TRBD2 (6 bases). V was clipped by 2 bases and J by 6 bases, with 9 bases between them. From germline, CDR1 is SGHRS and CDR2 YFSETQ. This CDR3 contains 13 residues.

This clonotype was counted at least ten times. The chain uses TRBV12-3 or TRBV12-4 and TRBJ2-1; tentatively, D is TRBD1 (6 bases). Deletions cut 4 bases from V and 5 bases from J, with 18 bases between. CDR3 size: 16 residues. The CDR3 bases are TGTGCCAGCAGTTCCCCAGGGGCAGGGCGCGACAATGAGCAGTTCTTC. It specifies CASSSPGAGRDNEQFF.

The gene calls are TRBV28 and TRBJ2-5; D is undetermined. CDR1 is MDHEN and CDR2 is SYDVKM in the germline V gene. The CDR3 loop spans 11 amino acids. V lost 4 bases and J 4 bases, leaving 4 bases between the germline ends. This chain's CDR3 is CASSWRETQYF. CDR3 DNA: TGTGCCAGCAGTTGGAGAGAGACCCAGTACTTC. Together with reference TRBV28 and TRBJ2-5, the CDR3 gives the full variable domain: DVKVTQSSRYLVKRTGEKVFLECVQDMDHENMFWYRQDPGLGLRLIYFSYDVKMKEKGDIPEGYSVSREKKERFSLILESASTNQTSMYLCASSWRETQYFGPGTRLLVL.

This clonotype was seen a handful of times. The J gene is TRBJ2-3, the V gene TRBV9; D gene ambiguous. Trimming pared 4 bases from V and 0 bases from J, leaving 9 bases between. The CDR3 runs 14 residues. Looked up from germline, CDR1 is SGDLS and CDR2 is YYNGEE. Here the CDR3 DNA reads TGTGCCAGCAGCCCCAGTGGAAGCACAGATACGCAGTATTTT. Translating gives CASSPSGSTDTQYF.

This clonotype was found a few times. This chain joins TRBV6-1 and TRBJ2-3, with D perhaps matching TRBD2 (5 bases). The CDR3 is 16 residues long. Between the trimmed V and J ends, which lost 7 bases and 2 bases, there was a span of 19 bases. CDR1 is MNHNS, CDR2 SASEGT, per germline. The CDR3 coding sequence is TGTGCCAGCACCCCAGGACTCCAGCTACACACAGATACGCAGTATTTT. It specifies CASTPGLQLHTDTQYF.

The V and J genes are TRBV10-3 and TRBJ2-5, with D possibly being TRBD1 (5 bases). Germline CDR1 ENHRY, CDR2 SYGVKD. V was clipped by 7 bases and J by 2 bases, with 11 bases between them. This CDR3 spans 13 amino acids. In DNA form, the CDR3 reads TGTGCCATCATGGGTACAGGACAAGAGACCCAGTACTTC. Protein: CAIMGTGQETQYF.

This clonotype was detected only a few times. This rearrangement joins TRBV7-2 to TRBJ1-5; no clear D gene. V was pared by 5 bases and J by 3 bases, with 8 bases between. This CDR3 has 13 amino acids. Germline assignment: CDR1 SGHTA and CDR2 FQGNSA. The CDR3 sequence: CASSHWNNQPQHF. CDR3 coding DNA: TGTGCCAGCAGCCACTGGAACAATCAGCCCCAGCATTTT.

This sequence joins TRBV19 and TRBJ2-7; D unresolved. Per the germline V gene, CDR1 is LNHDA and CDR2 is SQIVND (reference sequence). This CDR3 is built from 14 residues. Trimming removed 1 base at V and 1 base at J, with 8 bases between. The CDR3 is CASSIAGESYEQYF. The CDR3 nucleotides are TGTGCCAGTAGTATAGCGGGCGAGTCCTACGAGCAGTACTTC.

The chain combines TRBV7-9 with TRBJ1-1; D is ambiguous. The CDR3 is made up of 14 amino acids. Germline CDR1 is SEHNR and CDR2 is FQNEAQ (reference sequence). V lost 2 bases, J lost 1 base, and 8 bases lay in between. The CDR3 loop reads CASSLNIGNTEAFF. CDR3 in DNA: TGTGCCAGCAGCTTAAATATCGGGAACACTGAAGCTTTCTTT.